This record concerns one TCR beta chain sequence. Its target is not known. Reverse transcription of extracted RNA yielded cDNA, which provided the sequencing template. Data came from immunoSEQ multiplex PCR; TCRdb stores just in-frame clones and leaves some out. The data show 200,000 to 250,000 clones, 35% to 45% seen once. Treatment defined: oral pan-JAK inhibitor, 5-10 mg twice daily. This sample was included in a study of CD8+ T cells in alopecia areata. Study conclusions and caveats: Normal scalp showed lower clonality than lesional scalp, especially alopecia totalis/universalis. There were many expanded lesional clones persisting in scalp and blood during tofacitinib.

Sequenced material: CD4+ T cells sorted from blood, taken at approximately week 30, from a patient treated with tofacitinib. The sequence derives from a human donor with alopecia areata.

In DNA, the CDR3 is TGTGCCAGCAGCCCCACGCGGGGCTCTGGGGCCAACGTCCTGACTTTC. Translation: CASSPTRGSGANVLTF. The chain is built from TRBV9 and TRBJ2-6, with D possibly being TRBD2 (6 bases). Trimming took off 4 bases at V and 0 bases at J, with 11 bases between the two ends. CDR3 length: 16 residues. CDR1 and CDR2 from the germline V gene are SGDLS and YYNGEE.